These T cell receptor beta chains were read from a single sample in a study of blood T cells in healthy people across ages. TCRdb reprocessed the 5' RACE reads with MiXCR, giving one entry per CDR3 protein. The sample comprises 1.5 million to 2 million distinct CDR3 sequences, roughly 30% of which are singletons, and about 11% rests with the top ten. Specimen: blood. The source is a woman aged 25 to 39 in good health. CDR3s include the opening cysteine and the closing phenylalanine or tryptophan. A D gene is named only where the DNA matches it firmly. Expanded clones are given a class, and other clones once, few, many or no size at all.

TRBJ2-1 . once TRBV25-1 CASSASPRHQSSYNEQFF TGTGCCAGCAGTGCTTCGCCGAGACACCAAAGCTCCTACAATGAGCAGTTCTTC
TRBJ1-2 . few TRBV6-1 CASSASGYTF TGTGCCAGCAGTGCTAGCGGCTACACCTTC
TRBJ1-1 . . TRBV20-1 CSAREAGVNTEAFF TGCAGTGCTAGAGAGGCCGGCGTGAACACTGAAGCTTTCTTT
TRBJ2-5 TRBD1 once TRBV7-7 CASSQTAQGAQYF TGTGCCAGCAGCCAGACAGCCCAGGGGGCCCAGTACTTC
TRBJ2-7 TRBD2 few TRBV7-8 CASSLDQRGLSYEQYF TGTGCCAGCAGCTTAGACCAGCGGGGCCTCTCCTACGAGCAGTACTTC
TRBJ2-6 . once TRBV19 CASSMLFSGTHISGANVLTF TGTGCCAGTAGTATGTTGTTTTCCGGGACACACATCTCTGGGGCCAACGTCCTGACTTTC
TRBJ2-7 . few TRBV15 CATSRDPFRATEQYF TGTGCCACCAGCAGAGACCCTTTTCGAGCCACCGAGCAGTACTTC
TRBJ2-7 . few TRBV20-1 CSARDRRRSSYEQYF TGCAGTGCTAGAGATCGCCGGAGAAGCTCCTACGAGCAGTACTTC
TRBJ1-2 . . TRBV12-3/TRBV12-4 CASSPDVGANYGYTF TGTGCCAGCAGTCCAGACGTGGGGGCTAACTATGGCTACACCTTC
TRBJ2-7 . . TRBV7-9 CASSAGAPEQYF TGTGCCAGCAGCGCCGGGGCGCCCGAGCAGTACTTC
TRBJ2-4 . . TRBV20-1 CSAKSGLKNIQYF TGCAGTGCTAAGAGCGGGCTTAAAAACATTCAGTACTTC
TRBJ2-1 . few TRBV7-2 CASSPPPAHNEQFF TGTGCCAGCAGCCCTCCGCCGGCCCACAATGAGCAGTTCTTC
TRBJ1-2 TRBD1 . TRBV11-1 CASSTRDRANYGYTF TGTGCCAGCAGTACCCGGGACAGAGCTAACTATGGCTACACCTTC
TRBJ2-7 TRBD1 few TRBV11-1 CASSNGQGSIYEQYF TGTGCCAGCAGTAACGGACAGGGAAGTATATACGAGCAGTACTTC
TRBJ2-7 . . TRBV18 CASSQQGHSSYEQYF TGTGCCAGCTCACAGCAGGGACACTCGTCCTACGAGCAGTACTTC
TRBJ1-1 TRBD1 . TRBV20-1 CSAPDREKMNTEAFF TGCAGTGCCCCGGACAGGGAAAAAATGAACACTGAAGCTTTCTTT
TRBJ1-2 . few TRBV12-3/TRBV12-4 CASNLSPSDGYTF TGTGCCAGCAACCTGTCCCCCTCGGATGGCTACACCTTC
TRBJ1-2 . . TRBV20-1 CSATSPIDLNYGYTF TGCAGTGCTACTAGCCCTATAGACCTTAACTATGGCTACACCTTC
TRBJ2-7 . . TRBV5-1 CASSWGSGVPYEQYF TGCGCCAGCAGCTGGGGATCAGGGGTCCCCTACGAGCAGTACTTC
TRBJ2-3 . many TRBV4-1 CASSRTGDSSADTQYF TGCGCCAGCAGCCGAACAGGGGACTCCAGCGCTGATACGCAGTATTTT
TRBJ2-3 TRBD2 . TRBV9 CASSVGLAGYTDTQYF TGTGCCAGCAGCGTAGGACTAGCGGGATACACAGATACGCAGTATTTT
TRBJ2-1 . . TRBV7-8 CAGSEQAPRGASYNEQFF TGTGCCGGCAGCGAACAAGCCCCACGGGGGGCCTCCTACAATGAGCAGTTCTTC
TRBJ1-1 . . TRBV27 CASSPWGGMNTEAFF TGTGCCAGCAGCCCGTGGGGGGGAATGAACACTGAAGCTTTCTTT
TRBJ2-7 TRBD2 few TRBV20-1 CSALLAAYEQYF TGCAGTGCTCTACTAGCGGCCTACGAGCAGTACTTC
TRBJ1-6 . . TRBV6-1 CARGIFGADNSPLHF TGTGCCCGGGGTATTTTTGGCGCGGATAATTCACCCCTCCACTTT
TRBJ2-1 TRBD1 many TRBV9 CASSVVGNRGRNEQFF TGTGCCAGCAGCGTAGTCGGGAACAGGGGTAGGAATGAGCAGTTCTTC
TRBJ2-1 TRBD2 many TRBV5-1 CASSLEGTSSYNEQFF TGTGCCAGCAGCTTAGAGGGGACTAGCTCCTACAATGAGCAGTTCTTC
TRBJ2-7 . . TRBV13 CASSVYTSGYEQYF TGTGCCAGCAGCGTCTACACCTCGGGCTACGAGCAGTACTTC
TRBJ2-7 . . TRBV5-1 CASSLAGPTGTREQYF TGCGCCAGCAGCTTGGCCGGTCCGACGGGGACGCGGGAGCAGTACTTC
TRBJ2-7 . . TRBV7-9 CASSLERGGAYEQYF TGTGCCAGCAGCTTAGAACGAGGCGGAGCCTACGAGCAGTACTTC
TRBJ2-5 . . TRBV9 CASSVGGANQETQYF TGTGCCAGCAGCGTAGGGGGGGCAAACCAAGAGACCCAGTACTTC
TRBJ1-1 . . TRBV5-1 CASSLTIEYTEAFF TGCGCCAGCAGCTTGACAATCGAGTACACTGAAGCTTTCTTT
TRBJ1-1 . . TRBV30 CAWRPEGVAFF TGTGCCTGGAGGCCGGAGGGGGTGGCTTTCTTT
TRBJ2-3 . . TRBV24-1 CATSEPRDTGTDTQYF TGTGCCACCAGTGAGCCCCGGGACACAGGCACAGATACGCAGTATTTT
TRBJ1-1 TRBD1 . TRBV27 CASSTRTGRNTEAFF TGTGCCAGCAGTACCCGGACAGGGAGGAACACTGAAGCTTTCTTT
TRBJ2-1 TRBD2 . TRBV19 CASSITLAGSYNEQFF TGTGCCAGTAGTATAACACTAGCGGGTTCCTACAATGAGCAGTTCTTC
TRBJ1-1 . few TRBV5-1 CASSPSTLNTEAFF TGCGCCAGCAGCCCCTCGACTTTGAACACTGAAGCTTTCTTT
TRBJ2-7 . once TRBV6-1 CASSEVGSREQYF TGTGCCAGCAGTGAAGTGGGCTCCCGGGAGCAGTACTTC
TRBJ2-1 TRBD2 . TRBV11-2 CASSPRDYVRSYNEQFF TGTGCCAGCAGCCCTCGGGACTACGTTCGATCCTACAATGAGCAGTTCTTC
TRBJ2-7 . . TRBV2 CACPGPLYEQYF TGTGCCTGCCCGGGACCCCTCTACGAGCAGTACTTC
TRBJ2-3 . few TRBV5-1 CASNQGDRDTQYF TGCGCCAGCAATCAGGGTGACCGAGATACGCAGTATTTT
TRBJ2-1 TRBD2 . TRBV27 CASRELAGNNEQFF TGTGCCAGCAGGGAACTAGCGGGAAACAATGAGCAGTTCTTC
TRBJ2-1 . many TRBV12-3/TRBV12-4 CASGFMGHEQFF TGTGCCAGCGGGTTTATGGGCCATGAGCAGTTCTTC
TRBJ2-5 TRBD2 once TRBV12-3/TRBV12-4 CASSLDSGGVDEQYF TGTGCCAGCAGTTTAGATAGCGGGGGGGTGGATGAGCAGTACTTC
TRBJ2-7 . few TRBV6-1 CASSAGTPSYEQYF TGTGCCAGCAGTGCCGGGACCCCATCCTACGAGCAGTACTTC
TRBJ2-1 TRBD2 . TRBV19 CASSAQWTSGSNEQFF TGTGCCAGTAGCGCTCAGTGGACTAGCGGGTCCAATGAGCAGTTCTTC
TRBJ2-1 TRBD2 many TRBV12-3/TRBV12-4 CASSPTSPYNEQFF TGTGCCAGCAGCCCGACTAGCCCCTACAATGAGCAGTTCTTC